This TCR beta chain was sequenced during a study of Ad26.COV2.S vaccination and SARS-CoV-2 variants. Study summary: Recipients of Ad26.COV2.S got it intramuscularly, once or twice 56 days apart.

Libraries were prepared by immunoSEQ multiplex PCR; TCRdb keeps only in-frame clonotypes and omits some of them. The data contain 300,000 to 400,000 clones, approximately 90% of them singletons. The CDR3 is 14 residues long. The germline CDR1 and CDR2 sequences are MDHEN and SYDVKM. V dropped 6 bases and J dropped 0; count of bases not matched to a gene: 1. Specified treatment: over 15 received Ad26.COV2.S at low or high dose, single or two shots; 5 received placebo; per-sample allocation not given. The study sampled participants on day 63 after the first vaccine or placebo injection. The chain recombines TRBV28 with TRBJ1-5; TRBD1 agrees at 8 bases. The specimen comprised peripheral blood, sampled in a trial of Ad26.COV2.S vaccine versus placebo. The TCR comes from a person between 18 and 65 years old who received the Ad26.COV2.S COVID-19 vaccine or a placebo. The CDR3 DNA follows: TGTGCCAGCAGGACAGGGGATAGCAATCAGCCCCAGCATTTT. The encoded protein is CASRTGDSNQPQHF.